This note documents a single T cell receptor beta chain sequence. This sample stems from a study of blood T cell repertoires in COVID-19. As originally analysed: The authors estimated nucleated cell counts from reference gene primer amplification. Sequencing used immunoSEQ multiplex PCR; TCRdb keeps in-frame clones, though not all of them. The DNA was the basis for D and trimming; V, J and clone size are from that table. The sample lists fewer than 350,000 clones; around 81% were seen once. The CDR3 runs 17 residues. Trimming stripped 5 bases from V and 5 bases from J, with 21 bases between. Per germline, CDR1 SEHNR and CDR2 FQNEAQ (reference sequence).

This TCR was recovered from a woman aged 50 to 65 with active or convalescent COVID-19. Input material: peripheral blood. The chain employs TRBV7-9 and TRBJ2-2, with a possible D match to TRBD1 (6 bases). CDR3 nucleotide sequence: TGTGCCAGCAGCCCCATCCGACAGGATAAAATAACCGGGGAGCTGTTTTTT. This codes for CASSPIRQDKITGELFF.